A single sample gave rise to the 4 T cell receptor beta chains below, sequenced in a study of cytomegalovirus exposure and HLA in healthy donors. Amplification used 60 Vbeta primers and 13 Jbeta primers. Assay: immunoSEQ multiplex PCR; the TCRdb copy retains only in-frame clones and omits some. The table records 150,000 or so clones, more than 70% of them present only once. The sequencing sample was made of PBMCs. Source of these receptors: a man under 40 in good health and CMV-seronegative.

This chain uses TRBV6-1 with TRBJ1-1; no clear D gene. The germline V gene encodes CDR1 MNHNS and CDR2 SASEGT. This CDR3 region has 13 residues. V lost 8 bases to trimming and J lost 1 base, with 11 bases between them. The CDR3 loop reads CASWERQNTEAFF. Here the CDR3 DNA reads TGTGCCAGCTGGGAGCGGCAGAACACTGAAGCTTTCTTT.

This clone was observed a handful of times. V is TRBV11-2 and J is TRBJ2-7; 7 bases line up with TRBD1. The V gene end was trimmed by 3 bases and the J gene end by 1 base; junction bases not matched to a gene: 6. The V gene's germline CDR1 is SGHAT and CDR2 FQNNGV. The CDR3 loop spans 15 amino acids. The CDR3 DNA reads as TGTGCCAGCAGCTTCTACCGGGACAGATCCTACGAGCAGTACTTC. Translation gives CASSFYRDRSYEQYF.

V and J are TRBV6-5 and TRBJ1-1, with D uncertain. Between the trimmed V and J ends, which lost 2 bases and 0 bases, there was a span of 7 bases. CDR1 is MNHEY and CDR2 is SVGAGI in the germline V gene. This CDR3 contains 14 residues. The CDR3 nucleotides read TGTGCCAGCAGTTACAGGCAGGTGAACACTGAAGCTTTCTTT. This gives the protein CASSYRQVNTEAFF.

The rearrangement joins TRBV6-4 to TRBJ2-2, with a weak D call TRBD1 (5 bases). Per germline, CDR1 MRHNA and CDR2 SNTAGT. This CDR3 spans 13 amino acids. Trimming stripped 6 bases from V and 4 bases from J, with 9 bases between. The CDR3 nucleotides are TGTGCCAGCAGGGACCAGGGCACCGGGGAGCTGTTTTTT. Translating gives CASRDQGTGELFF.